The rows below give T cell receptor beta chains drawn from one sample of a study of cytomegalovirus exposure and HLA in healthy donors. Sequencing was performed with immunoSEQ multiplex PCR; in TCRdb, only in-frame clones are kept and a portion is missing. This sample has around 170,000 clones, with roughly 80% found just once. The sample consisted of PBMCs. The receptors were gathered from a male donor in good health and CMV-seronegative. CDR3s include the opening cysteine and the closing phenylalanine or tryptophan. Each record gives: V gene, J gene, clone size, CDR3 length, D gene, CDR3 DNA, CDR3 protein. The D gene is left open where the match is weak. Clone size appears in some rows only: once, few, many, or a class for an expanded clone.

TRBV20-1	TRBJ2-7	-	11	TRBD1	TGCAGTGCTAGGGACAGGGGCGAGCAGTACTTC	CSARDRGEQYF
TRBV7-2	TRBJ2-5	-	13	-	TGTGCCAGCAGTTCCAGGAACCAAGAGACCCAGTACTTC	CASSSRNQETQYF
TRBV19	TRBJ1-1	-	15	-	TGTGCCAGTAGGCCCTCCGGCGGCGCGGGCACTGAAGCTTTCTTT	CASRPSGGAGTEAFF
TRBV6-5	TRBJ2-7	once	11	-	TGTGCCACGAACCGGGCGGGCGAGCAGTACTTC	CATNRAGEQYF
TRBV7-7	TRBJ2-2	-	14	TRBD2	TGTGCTAGCACCTACGGGAGGGGCACCGGGGAGCTGTTTTTT	CASTYGRGTGELFF
TRBV18	TRBJ2-7	-	13	TRBD1	TGTGCCAGCTCACCGGGACAGGGGAACGAGCAGTACTTC	CASSPGQGNEQYF
TRBV9	TRBJ2-5	-	15	TRBD1	TGTGCCAGCAGTCCCCCCGGGACAGAGGCCCGGACCCAGTACTTC	CASSPPGTEARTQYF
TRBV5-1	TRBJ2-7	-	15	-	TGCGCCAGCAGCGTCCAGGGTGGCCTATCCTACGAGCAGTACTTC	CASSVQGGLSYEQYF
TRBV6-1	TRBJ2-3	-	16	TRBD2	TGTGCCAGCAGTGAAGCGAGGACTAGCGTGACGGATACGCAGTATTTT	CASSEARTSVTDTQYF
TRBV7-6	TRBJ2-6	-	15	-	TGTGCCAGCAGCTTGGAGGGGTCTGGGGCCAACGTCCTGACTTTC	CASSLEGSGANVLTF
TRBV28	TRBJ2-1	-	17	TRBD2	TGTGCCAGCAGTAGGGGACTAGCCACCTTGGGGTACAATGAGCAGTTCTTC	CASSRGLATLGYNEQFF
TRBV7-9	TRBJ1-1	once	12	-	TGTGCCAGCAGCCCGATGAGCACTGAAGCTTTCTTT	CASSPMSTEAFF
TRBV6-1	TRBJ1-1	once	15	TRBD1	TGTGCCAGCAGTGCCTACAGGGGGCGAAACGCTGAAGCTTTCTTT	CASSAYRGRNAEAFF
TRBV7-2	TRBJ2-7	once	15	-	TGTGCCAGCAGCTTTTTCGAGGGCCAAGGGGGCGAGCAGTACTTC	CASSFFEGQGGEQYF
TRBV2	TRBJ2-5	-	11	-	TGTGCCAGCAGTGAACAGGGTGGCCAGTACTTC	CASSEQGGQYF
TRBV5-1	TRBJ2-1	once	15	-	TGCGCCAGCAGCGTCACCGGGACACAGTTCAATGAGCAGTTCTTC	CASSVTGTQFNEQFF